This T cell receptor beta chain was captured in a study of preoperative IRX-2 immunotherapy in early breast cancer. Data came from immunoSEQ multiplex PCR; TCRdb stores just in-frame clones and leaves some out. In the table there are 35,000 to 45,000 clones, roughly four fifths of which are singletons. Germline V gene lookup returns CDR1 SGHRS and CDR2 YFSETQ. This CDR3 region has 17 residues. Trimming removed 1 base at V and 0 bases at J, with 13 bases between. The treatment denotes: preoperative locoregional IRX-2 cytokine immunotherapy. This phase Ib study tested locoregional IRX-2 cytokine immunotherapy given before surgery.

The chain employs TRBV5-1 and TRBJ2-2, with D unresolved. This clonotype was sampled from a human donor with breast cancer. The specimen comprised lymph node tissue, sampled after IRX-2 immunotherapy. DNA of the CDR3: TGCGCCAGCAGCTTGACCCGACCAATCTCGAACACCGGGGAGCTGTTTTTT. Residues: CASSLTRPISNTGELFF. Drawing the rest from reference TRBV5-1 and TRBJ2-2, the complete variable domain is KAGVTQTPRYLIKTRGQQVTLSCSPISGHRSVSWYQQTPGQGLQFLFEYFSETQRNKGNFPGRFSGRQFSNSRSEMNVSTLELGDSALYLCASSLTRPISNTGELFFGEGSRLTVL.